Each of the 9 T cell receptor beta chains below was sequenced from the same sample in a study of shared clonotypes between healthy human individuals. TCRdb keeps only in-frame clones here, not all; method: immunoSEQ multiplex PCR. The data contain some 2.3 million clones, approximately 95% of them seen just once; the ten biggest clones take up 0.39%. The source material was naive CD4+ T cells from PBMCs. Documented subset: CD45RA+ positively selected. These receptor sequences come from a man between 18 and 29 years old in good health. Some clones in this sample may be carry-over from other donors' samples.

The V gene is TRBV27, the J gene TRBJ2-5, with TRBD2 matching 7 bases. The end of the DNA fits TRBJ2-7 better, so the J call may be wrong. The CDR3 has 13 residues. In germline, CDR1 is MNHEY, CDR2 SMNVEV (reference sequence). CDR3: CASSRGLLYEQYF. The CDR3 DNA reads TGTGCCAGCAGCCGGGGACTACTCTACGAGCAGTACTTC.

The chain combines TRBV11-2 with TRBJ2-3, with 7 bases that match TRBD1. This CDR3 is built from 16 residues. Germline values: CDR1 SGHAT, CDR2 FQNNGV. V gave up 2 bases and J gave up 5 bases; unmatched junction bases: 10. This chain's CDR3 is CASSLLLQGQGDTQYF. CDR3 sequence (DNA): TGTGCCAGCAGCTTACTTTTACAGGGGCAGGGAGATACGCAGTATTTT.

V gene TRBV27 combines with J gene TRBJ2-1; maybe TRBD1 (6 bases). Germline values: CDR1 MNHEY, CDR2 SMNVEV (reference sequence). Trimming took 6 bases from V and 5 from J, leaving 14 bases between them. This CDR3 has 14 amino acids. The CDR3 here is CASRDTGFHNEQFF. The CDR3, as DNA: TGTGCCAGCAGAGATACAGGGTTTCACAATGAGCAGTTCTTC.

The chain is built from TRBV6-5 and TRBJ1-2, with D possibly matching TRBD1 (5 bases). This CDR3 has 14 amino acids. Germline CDR1 MNHEY, CDR2 SVGAGI. Deletions cut 9 bases from V and 1 base from J, with 15 bases between. In nucleotides, the CDR3 is TGTGCCAGTACCATATGGGGGGGTAACTATGGCTACACCTTC. This gives the protein CASTIWGGNYGYTF.

Remarks on this clone: Distinct nucleotide sequences in the sample also encode this CDR3. The chain uses TRBV7-2 and TRBJ2-7, with TRBD1 identical over 7 bases. CDR1 is SGHTA and CDR2 is FQGNSA in the germline V gene. Losses at the gene ends were 4 bases for V and 4 bases for J; bases not matched to a gene: 7. The CDR3 runs to 14 residues. DNA for the CDR3: TGTGCCAGCAGCTCTAGACAGGGAACATACGAGCAGTACTTC. It translates to CASSSRQGTYEQYF. The variable domain in full, completed from reference TRBV7-2 and TRBJ2-7, reads GAGVSQSPSNKVTEKGKDVELRCDPISGHTALYWYRQSLGQGLEFLIYFQGNSAPDKSGLPSDRFSAERTGGSVSTLTIQRTQQEDSAVYLCASSSRQGTYEQYFGPGTRLTVT.

The rearrangement links TRBV6-1 to TRBJ2-7; 7 positions agree with TRBD1. This CDR3 has 13 amino acids. V lost 8 bases, J lost 6 bases, and 10 bases stayed unmatched. Germline CDR1 and CDR2: MNHNS and SASEGT. CDR3 sequence reads: CASLDRVWGEQYF. In DNA form, the CDR3 reads TGTGCCAGCCTAGACAGGGTATGGGGCGAGCAGTACTTC.

V is TRBV9 and J is TRBJ1-2; tentative D call: TRBD1 (6 bases). Trimming shortened V by 0 bases and J by 8 bases, and 14 bases separated the two germline ends. Germline loops: CDR1 SGDLS, CDR2 YYNGEE. The CDR3 covers 14 residues. CDR3 sequence reads: CASSVGGQGPGYTF. The CDR3 DNA sequence: TGTGCCAGCAGCGTAGGAGGGCAGGGGCCCGGCTACACCTTC.

This clone appeared once. Other DNA variants within this sample encode the same CDR3. The V and J genes are TRBV5-1 and TRBJ1-5; D not certain. The CDR3 length is 14 residues. The ends were cut back, 0 bases at V and 4 bases at J, with 8 bases in the middle. Germline CDR1 is SGHRS and CDR2 is YFSETQ. This CDR3 is CASSLVPGNQPQHF. The CDR3 nucleotides are TGCGCCAGCAGCTTGGTACCGGGAAATCAGCCCCAGCATTTT. The variable domain in full, completed from reference TRBV5-1 and TRBJ1-5, reads KAGVTQTPRYLIKTRGQQVTLSCSPISGHRSVSWYQQTPGQGLQFLFEYFSETQRNKGNFPGRFSGRQFSNSRSEMNVSTLELGDSALYLCASSLVPGNQPQHFGDGTRLSIL.

This chain uses TRBV5-1 with TRBJ1-3, with no clear D. Germline assignment: CDR1 SGHRS and CDR2 YFSETQ. The CDR3 spans 15 residues. The V end was cut by 4 bases, the J end by 0 bases, with 11 bases between. The CDR3 region has the DNA TGCGCCAGCAGCATCGGTTCCCCCTCTGGAAACACCATATATTTT. This translates into CASSIGSPSGNTIYF.